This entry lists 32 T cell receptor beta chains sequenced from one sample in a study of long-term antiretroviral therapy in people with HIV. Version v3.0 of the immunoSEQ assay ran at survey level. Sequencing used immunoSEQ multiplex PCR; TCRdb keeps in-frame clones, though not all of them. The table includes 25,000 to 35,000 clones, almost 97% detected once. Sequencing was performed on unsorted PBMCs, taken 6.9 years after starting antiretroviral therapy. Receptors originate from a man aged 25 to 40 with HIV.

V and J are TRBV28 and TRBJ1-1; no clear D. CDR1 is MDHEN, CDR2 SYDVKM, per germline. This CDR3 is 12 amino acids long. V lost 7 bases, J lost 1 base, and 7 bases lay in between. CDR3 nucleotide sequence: TGTGCCAGCAATCCGCCGAACACTGAAGCTTTCTTT. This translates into CASNPPNTEAFF.

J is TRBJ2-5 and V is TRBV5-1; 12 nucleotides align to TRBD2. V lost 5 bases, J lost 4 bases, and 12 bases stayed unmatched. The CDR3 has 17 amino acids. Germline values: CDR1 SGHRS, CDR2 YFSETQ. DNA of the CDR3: TGCGCCAGCAGATTACTGACTAGCGGGAGTTTCGGAGAGACCCAGTACTTC. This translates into CASRLLTSGSFGETQYF.

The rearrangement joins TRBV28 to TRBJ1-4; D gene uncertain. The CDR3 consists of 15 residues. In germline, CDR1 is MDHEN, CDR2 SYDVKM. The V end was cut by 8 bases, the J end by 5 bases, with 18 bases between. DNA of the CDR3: TGTGCCAGCGCAGGACCGGTCCCCTCGAATGAAAAACTGTTTTTT. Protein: CASAGPVPSNEKLFF.

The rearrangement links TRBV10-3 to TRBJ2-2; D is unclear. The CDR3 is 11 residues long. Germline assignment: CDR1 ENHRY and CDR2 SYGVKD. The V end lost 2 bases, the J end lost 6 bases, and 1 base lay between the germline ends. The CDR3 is CAISEPGELFF. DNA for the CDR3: TGTGCCATCAGTGAGCCCGGGGAGCTGTTTTTT.

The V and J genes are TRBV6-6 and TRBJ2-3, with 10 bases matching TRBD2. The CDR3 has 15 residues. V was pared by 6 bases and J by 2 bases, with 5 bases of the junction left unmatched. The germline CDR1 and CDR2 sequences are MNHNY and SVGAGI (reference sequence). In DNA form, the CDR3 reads TGTGCCAGCAGATCCGGACTAGCGGTCACAGATACGCAGTATTTT. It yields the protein CASRSGLAVTDTQYF.

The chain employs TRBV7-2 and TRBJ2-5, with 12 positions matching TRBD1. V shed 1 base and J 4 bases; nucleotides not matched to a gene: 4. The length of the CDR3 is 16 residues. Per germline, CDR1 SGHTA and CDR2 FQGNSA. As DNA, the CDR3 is TGTGCCAGCAGCTTAGAGGGACAGGGGGCCCGAGAGACCCAGTACTTC. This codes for CASSLEGQGARETQYF.

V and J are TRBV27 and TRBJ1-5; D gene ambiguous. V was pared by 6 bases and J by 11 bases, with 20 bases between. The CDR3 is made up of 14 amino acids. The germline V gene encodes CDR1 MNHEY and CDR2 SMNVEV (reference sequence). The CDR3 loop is CASRSLARDLAQHF. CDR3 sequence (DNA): TGTGCCAGCAGATCACTCGCCCGTGATTTGGCCCAGCATTTT.

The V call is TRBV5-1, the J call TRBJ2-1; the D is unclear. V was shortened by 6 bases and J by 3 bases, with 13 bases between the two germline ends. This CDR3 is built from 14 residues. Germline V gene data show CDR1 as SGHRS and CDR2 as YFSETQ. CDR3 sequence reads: CASTPGVSYNEQFF. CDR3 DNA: TGCGCCAGCACCCCTGGGGTCAGCTACAATGAGCAGTTCTTC.

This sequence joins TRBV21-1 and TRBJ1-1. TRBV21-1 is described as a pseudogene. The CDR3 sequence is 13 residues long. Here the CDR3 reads CASSKEMNTEAFF. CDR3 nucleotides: TGTGCCAGCAGCAAAGAAATGAACACTGAAGCTTTCTTT.

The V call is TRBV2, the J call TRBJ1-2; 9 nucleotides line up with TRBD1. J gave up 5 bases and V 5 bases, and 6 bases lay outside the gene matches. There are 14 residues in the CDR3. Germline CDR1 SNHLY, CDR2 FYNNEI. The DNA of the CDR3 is TGTGCCAGCAGTCATCTGACAGGGGGATATGGCTACACCTTC. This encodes CASSHLTGGYGYTF.

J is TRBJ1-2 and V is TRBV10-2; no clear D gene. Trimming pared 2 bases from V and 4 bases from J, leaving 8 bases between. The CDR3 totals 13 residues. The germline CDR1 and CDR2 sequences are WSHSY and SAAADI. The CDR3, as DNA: TGCGCCAGCAGTGAGAACAGCATCTATGGCTACACCTTC. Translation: CASSENSIYGYTF.

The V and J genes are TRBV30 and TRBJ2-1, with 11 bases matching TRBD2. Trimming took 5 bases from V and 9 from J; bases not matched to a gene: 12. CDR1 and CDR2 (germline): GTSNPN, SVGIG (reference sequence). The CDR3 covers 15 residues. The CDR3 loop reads CAWGRVAGGPREQFF. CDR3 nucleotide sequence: TGTGCCTGGGGAAGGGTAGCGGGAGGGCCTCGTGAGCAGTTCTTC.

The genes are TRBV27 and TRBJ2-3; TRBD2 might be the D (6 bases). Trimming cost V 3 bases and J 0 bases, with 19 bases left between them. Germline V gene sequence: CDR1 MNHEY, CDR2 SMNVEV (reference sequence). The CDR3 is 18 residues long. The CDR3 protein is CASSLGNFLGGSTDTQYF. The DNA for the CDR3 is TGTGCCAGCAGTTTGGGAAACTTCCTCGGGGGTAGCACAGATACGCAGTATTTT.

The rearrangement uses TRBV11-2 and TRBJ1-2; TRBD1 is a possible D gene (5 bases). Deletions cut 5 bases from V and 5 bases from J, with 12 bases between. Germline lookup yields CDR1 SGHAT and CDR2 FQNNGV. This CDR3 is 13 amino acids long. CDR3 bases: TGTGCCAGCAGCATCCAGGGTGGGTATGGCTACACCTTC. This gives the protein CASSIQGGYGYTF. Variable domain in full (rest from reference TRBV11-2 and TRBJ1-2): EAGVAQSPRYKIIEKRQSVAFWCNPISGHATLYWYQQILGQGPKLLIQFQNNGVVDDSQLPKDRFSAERLKGVDSTLKIQPAKLEDSAVYLCASSIQGGYGYTFGSGTRLTVV.

The DNA for the CDR3 is TGCGCCAGCAGCTTGGAGGGGGGGAGGAATCAGCCCCAGCATTTT. This sequence encodes CASSLEGGRNQPQHF. The rearrangement uses TRBV5-1 and TRBJ1-5; D is perhaps TRBD1 (6 bases). This CDR3 is 15 amino acids long. Looked up from germline, CDR1 is SGHRS and CDR2 is YFSETQ. Between the trimmed V and J ends, which lost 0 bases and 4 bases, there was a span of 11 bases.

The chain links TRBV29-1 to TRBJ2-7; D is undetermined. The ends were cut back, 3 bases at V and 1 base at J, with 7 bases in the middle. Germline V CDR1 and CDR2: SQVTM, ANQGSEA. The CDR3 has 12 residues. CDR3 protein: CSVDLWSYEQYF. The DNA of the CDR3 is TGCAGCGTTGATTTGTGGTCCTACGAGCAGTACTTC.

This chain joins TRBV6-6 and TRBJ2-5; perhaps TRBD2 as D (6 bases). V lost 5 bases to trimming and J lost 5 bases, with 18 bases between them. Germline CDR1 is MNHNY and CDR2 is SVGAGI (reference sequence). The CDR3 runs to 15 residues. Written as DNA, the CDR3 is TGTGCCAGCAGTCCTCATCCTTGGGGGGACGAGACCCAGTACTTC. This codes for CASSPHPWGDETQYF.

CDR3 sequence reads: CASSYRQLGTQHF. DNA of the CDR3: TGTGCCAGCAGTTACAGACAGTTGGGTACCCAGCATTTT. The chain carries TRBV6-5 and TRBJ1-5; the D gene is possibly TRBD1 (5 bases). The germline CDR1 and CDR2 sequences are MNHEY and SVGAGI. Trimming left V 2 bases short and J 11 bases short, with 13 bases between. The CDR3 is 13 amino acids.

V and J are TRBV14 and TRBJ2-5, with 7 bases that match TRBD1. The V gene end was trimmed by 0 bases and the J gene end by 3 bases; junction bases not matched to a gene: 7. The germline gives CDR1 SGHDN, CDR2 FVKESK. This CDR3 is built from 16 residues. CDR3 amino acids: CASSQDSSRGKETQYF. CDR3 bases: TGTGCCAGCAGCCAAGATAGTTCCAGGGGGAAAGAGACCCAGTACTTC.

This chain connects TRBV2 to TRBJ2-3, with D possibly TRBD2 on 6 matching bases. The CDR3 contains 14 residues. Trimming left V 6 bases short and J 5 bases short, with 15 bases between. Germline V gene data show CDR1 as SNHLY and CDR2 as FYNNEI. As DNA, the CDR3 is TGTGCCAGCAGCCAGACTAGAATGGGAGATACGCAGTATTTT. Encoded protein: CASSQTRMGDTQYF.

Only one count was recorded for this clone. CDR3 nucleotides: TGTGCCAGCAGCTTGTTCGGGGGTAATCAGCCCCAGCATTTT. Its protein is CASSLFGGNQPQHF. The chain is built from TRBV5-5 and TRBJ1-5; maybe TRBD1 (5 bases). There are 14 residues in the CDR3. V dropped 1 base and J dropped 4 bases, with 9 bases sitting between them. The germline gives CDR1 SGHKS, CDR2 YYEKEE (reference sequence).

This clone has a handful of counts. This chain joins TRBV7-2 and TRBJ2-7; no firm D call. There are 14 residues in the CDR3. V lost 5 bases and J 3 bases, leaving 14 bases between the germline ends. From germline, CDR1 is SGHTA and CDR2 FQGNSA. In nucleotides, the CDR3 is TGTGCCAGCAGCGTGCGGCGGTACGACTACGAGCAGTACTTC. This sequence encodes CASSVRRYDYEQYF.

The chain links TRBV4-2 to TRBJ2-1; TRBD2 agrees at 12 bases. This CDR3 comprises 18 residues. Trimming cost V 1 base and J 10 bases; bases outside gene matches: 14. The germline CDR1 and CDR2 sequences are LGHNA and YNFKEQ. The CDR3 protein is CASSQGEVLGLAGNEQFF. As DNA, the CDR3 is TGTGCCAGCAGCCAAGGGGAAGTACTCGGACTAGCGGGGAACGAGCAGTTCTTC.

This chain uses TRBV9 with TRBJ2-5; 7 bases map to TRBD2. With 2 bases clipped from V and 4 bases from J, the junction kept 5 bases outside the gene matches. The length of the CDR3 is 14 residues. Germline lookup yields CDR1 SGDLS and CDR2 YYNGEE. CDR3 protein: CASSVSAGRETQYF. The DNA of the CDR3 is TGTGCCAGCAGCGTTTCAGCGGGGAGAGAGACCCAGTACTTC.

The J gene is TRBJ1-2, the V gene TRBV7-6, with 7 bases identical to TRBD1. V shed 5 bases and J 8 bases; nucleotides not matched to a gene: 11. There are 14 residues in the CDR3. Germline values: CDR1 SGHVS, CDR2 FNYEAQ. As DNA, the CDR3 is TGTGCCAGCAGCCCAGGGACAGCCGAGAAGGGCTACACCTTC. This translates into CASSPGTAEKGYTF.

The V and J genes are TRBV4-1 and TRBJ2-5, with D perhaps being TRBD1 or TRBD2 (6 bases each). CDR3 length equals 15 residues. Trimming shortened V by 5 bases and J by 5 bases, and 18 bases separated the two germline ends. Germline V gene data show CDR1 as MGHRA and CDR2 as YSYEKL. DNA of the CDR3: TGCGCCAGCAGCAACCTTGGGGGGCCGAGGGAGACCCAGTACTTC. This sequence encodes CASSNLGGPRETQYF.

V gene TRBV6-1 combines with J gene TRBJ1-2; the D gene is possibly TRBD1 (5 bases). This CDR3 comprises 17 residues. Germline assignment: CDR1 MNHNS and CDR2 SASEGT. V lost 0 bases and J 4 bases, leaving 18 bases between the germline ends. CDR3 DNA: TGTGCCAGCAGTGAAGCGGGGGACGGAAACAAAGGCTATGGCTACACCTTC. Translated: CASSEAGDGNKGYGYTF.

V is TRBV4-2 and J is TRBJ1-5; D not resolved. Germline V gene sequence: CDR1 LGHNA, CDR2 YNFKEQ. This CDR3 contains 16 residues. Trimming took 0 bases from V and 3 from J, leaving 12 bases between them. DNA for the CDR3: TGTGCCAGCAGCCAAGAACCCGATATCCCCAATCAGCCCCAGCATTTT. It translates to CASSQEPDIPNQPQHF.

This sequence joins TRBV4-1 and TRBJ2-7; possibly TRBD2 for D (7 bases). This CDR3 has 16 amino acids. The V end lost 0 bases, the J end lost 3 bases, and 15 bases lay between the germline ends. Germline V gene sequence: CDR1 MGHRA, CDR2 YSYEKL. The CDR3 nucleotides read TGCGCCAGCAGCCAAGATAGGGCGGGGGCAAACTACGAGCAGTACTTC. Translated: CASSQDRAGANYEQYF.

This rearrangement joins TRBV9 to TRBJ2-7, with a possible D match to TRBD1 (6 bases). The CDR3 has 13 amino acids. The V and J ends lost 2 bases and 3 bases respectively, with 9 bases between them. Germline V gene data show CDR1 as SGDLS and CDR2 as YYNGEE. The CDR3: CASSVEQGYEQYF. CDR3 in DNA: TGTGCCAGCAGCGTTGAACAGGGCTACGAGCAGTACTTC.

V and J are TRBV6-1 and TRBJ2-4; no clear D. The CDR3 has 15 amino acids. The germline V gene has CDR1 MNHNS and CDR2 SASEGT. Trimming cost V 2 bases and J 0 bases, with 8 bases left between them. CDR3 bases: TGTGCCAGCAGTGAACTAGTACAAGCCAAAAACATTCAGTACTTC. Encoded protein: CASSELVQAKNIQYF.

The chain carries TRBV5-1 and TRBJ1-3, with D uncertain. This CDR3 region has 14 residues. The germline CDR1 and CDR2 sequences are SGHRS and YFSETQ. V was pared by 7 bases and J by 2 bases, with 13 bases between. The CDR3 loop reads CASGESGTGNTIYF. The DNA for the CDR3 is TGCGCCAGCGGTGAATCGGGGACTGGAAACACCATATATTTT.